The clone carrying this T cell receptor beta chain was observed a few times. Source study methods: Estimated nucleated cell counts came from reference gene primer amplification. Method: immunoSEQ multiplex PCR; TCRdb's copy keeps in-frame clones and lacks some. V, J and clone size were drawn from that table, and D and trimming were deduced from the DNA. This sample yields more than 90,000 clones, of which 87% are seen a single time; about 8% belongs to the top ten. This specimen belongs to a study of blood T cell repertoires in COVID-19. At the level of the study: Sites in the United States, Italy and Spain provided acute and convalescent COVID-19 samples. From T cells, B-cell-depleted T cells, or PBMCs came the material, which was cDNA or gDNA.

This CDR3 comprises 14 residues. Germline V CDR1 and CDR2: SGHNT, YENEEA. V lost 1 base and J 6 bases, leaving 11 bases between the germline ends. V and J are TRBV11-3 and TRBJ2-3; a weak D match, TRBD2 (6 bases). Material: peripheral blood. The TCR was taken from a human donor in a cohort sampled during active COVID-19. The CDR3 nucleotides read TGTGCCAGCAGCTTAGGTGTTGGAGGGGATACGCAGTATTTT. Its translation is CASSLGVGGDTQYF.